What follows are 24 T cell receptor beta chains derived from one specimen sequenced in a study of cytomegalovirus exposure and HLA in healthy donors. Amplification used 60 Vbeta primers and 13 Jbeta primers. The table came from immunoSEQ multiplex PCR; TCRdb's copy has only in-frame clones and leaves some out. The profile covers 100,000 to 150,000 clones, with 80% appearing a single time and 1% taken by the ten largest. The sequencing input was PBMCs. All receptors derive from a man aged 35-49 years in good health and CMV-seronegative.

The genes are TRBV27 and TRBJ2-7; weak D call: TRBD2 (6 bases). V was shortened by 5 bases and J by 6 bases, with 14 bases between the two germline ends. CDR1 is MNHEY, CDR2 SMNVEV, per germline (reference sequence). The CDR3 is made up of 13 amino acids. As DNA, the CDR3 is TGTGCCAGCAGTCCCGGGGACTTGGCCGAGCAGTACTTC. This translates into CASSPGDLAEQYF.

This chain uses TRBV4-1 with TRBJ2-2; D ambiguous. The CDR3 has 13 amino acids. Germline V gene lookup returns CDR1 MGHRA and CDR2 YSYEKL. V was trimmed by 3 bases and J by 0 bases, leaving 2 bases between them. The CDR3 region has the DNA TGCGCCAGCAGCCACACGAACACCGGGGAGCTGTTTTTT. It codes for CASSHTNTGELFF.

The chain uses TRBV6-5 and TRBJ2-5; D ambiguous. V shed 2 bases and J shed 5 bases, with 12 bases lying between them. This CDR3 has 14 residues. Germline V CDR1 and CDR2: MNHEY, SVGAGI. DNA for the CDR3: TGTGCCAGCAGTTACGGTGCCCTCGGGGAGACCCAGTACTTC. Translating it yields CASSYGALGETQYF.

The chain employs TRBV28 and TRBJ1-5; a weak D match, TRBD1 (6 bases). This CDR3 region has 15 residues. Trimming stripped 5 bases from V and 5 bases from J, with 16 bases between. Germline values: CDR1 MDHEN, CDR2 SYDVKM. CDR3 DNA sequence: TGTGCCAGCAGTCAAGGGGGGGCAGGCGATCAGCCCCAGCATTTT. The encoded protein is CASSQGGAGDQPQHF.

This chain joins TRBV28 and TRBJ1-2; D perhaps matches TRBD1 (5 bases). Trimming took off 6 bases at V and 8 bases at J, with 13 bases between the two ends. Germline V gene lookup returns CDR1 MDHEN and CDR2 SYDVKM. This CDR3 is built from 12 residues. This CDR3 is CASRGREGGYTF. CDR3 bases: TGTGCCAGCAGGGGAAGGGAGGGGGGCTACACCTTC.

This chain joins TRBV29-1 and TRBJ2-2; D perhaps matches TRBD1 (5 bases). V shed 3 bases and J shed 5 bases, with 7 bases lying between them. From germline, CDR1 is SQVTM and CDR2 ANQGSEA. This CDR3 is 12 amino acids long. CDR3: CSVDRGTGELFF. In DNA, the CDR3 is TGCAGCGTTGATAGGGGAACCGGGGAGCTGTTTTTT.

The V gene is TRBV4-1, the J gene TRBJ2-3; 14 bases align to TRBD2. The CDR3 runs 18 residues. Germline-derived CDR1 and CDR2 are MGHRA and YSYEKL. With 4 bases clipped from V and 1 base from J, the junction kept 7 bases outside the gene matches. This CDR3 reads CASSRLAGGPGGTDTQYF. CDR3 bases: TGCGCCAGCAGCCGACTAGCGGGGGGGCCTGGGGGCACAGATACGCAGTATTTT.

This chain connects TRBV7-9 to TRBJ2-7; D possibly corresponds to TRBD1 (6 bases). The CDR3 extends over 14 amino acids. The V and J ends lost 1 base and 8 bases respectively, with 15 bases between them. Germline V gene sequence: CDR1 SEHNR, CDR2 FQNEAQ (reference sequence). The DNA for the CDR3 is TGTGCCAGCAGCTTAGGACAGGCCTCGGGGCAGCAGTACTTC. Translation: CASSLGQASGQQYF.

V and J are TRBV5-8 and TRBJ2-7; 7 positions match TRBD1. The CDR3 consists of 15 residues. Germline CDR1 is SGHTS and CDR2 is YDEGEE. The J segment lost 3 bases and the V segment lost 3 bases, leaving 9 bases of the junction unmatched. The DNA for the CDR3 is TGTGCCAGCAGCTATGACAGGGTTTCCGTCTACGAGCAGTACTTC. Translating gives CASSYDRVSVYEQYF.

This rearrangement joins TRBV2 to TRBJ1-3; possible D gene TRBD1, 5 bases. V was shortened by 0 bases and J by 3 bases, with 12 bases between the two germline ends. Germline lookup yields CDR1 SNHLY and CDR2 FYNNEI. CDR3 length equals 16 residues. As DNA, the CDR3 is TGTGCCAGCAGTGAAGCGCTTCAGGGTAGTGGAAACACCATATATTTT. This sequence encodes CASSEALQGSGNTIYF.

This rearrangement joins TRBV6-6 to TRBJ2-5, with 11 bases identical to TRBD1. Gene TRBJ2-7 matches the end of the DNA better, so the J call may be wrong. The CDR3 loop spans 15 amino acids. The germline gives CDR1 MNHNY, CDR2 SVGAGI (reference sequence). The CDR3 is CASTVGQGGSYEQYF. DNA for the CDR3: TGTGCCAGCACGGTGGGACAGGGGGGCTCCTACGAGCAGTACTTC.

V is TRBV19 and J is TRBJ1-5, with 8 bases aligning to TRBD1. The CDR3 covers 16 residues. V lost 3 bases to trimming and J lost 6 bases; unmatched junction nucleotides: 10. CDR1 is LNHDA, CDR2 SQIVND, per germline (reference sequence). The DNA for the CDR3 is TGTGCCAGTAGTATCGTCCAGGGGGCGCAGGGTCAGCCCCAGCATTTT. Translated, it gives CASSIVQGAQGQPQHF.

This clone was observed a few times. This chain uses TRBV9 with TRBJ2-5; no clear D. V lost 2 bases, J lost 5 bases, and 19 bases lay in between. The germline V gene encodes CDR1 SGDLS and CDR2 YYNGEE. This CDR3 contains 16 residues. The CDR3 is CASSVVGDSARETQYF. CDR3 DNA: TGTGCCAGCAGCGTGGTAGGAGACTCCGCTAGGGAGACCCAGTACTTC.

The chain joins TRBV7-2 to TRBJ2-7; perhaps TRBD2 as D (6 bases). CDR3 length: 15 residues. Between the trimmed V and J ends, which lost 1 base and 3 bases, there was a span of 13 bases. Germline V gene data show CDR1 as SGHTA and CDR2 as FQGNSA. CDR3 region: CASSLGGGSGYEQYF. CDR3 bases: TGTGCCAGCAGCTTAGGAGGAGGGTCGGGCTACGAGCAGTACTTC.

The V and J genes are TRBV10-3 and TRBJ2-5, with 9 bases identical to TRBD1. The CDR3 is 15 amino acids. Looked up from germline, CDR1 is ENHRY and CDR2 is SYGVKD. The V and J ends lost 3 bases and 4 bases, in that order; junction bases with no gene match: 6. As DNA, the CDR3 is TGTGCCATCAGTGACACGACAGGGGGAGGAGAGACCCAGTACTTC. It yields the protein CAISDTTGGGETQYF.

The chain combines TRBV30 with TRBJ2-1; 7 positions match TRBD1. CDR3 size: 12 residues. Germline trimming cut 5 bases from V and 16 bases from J; bases unmatched to any gene: 14. Germline lookup yields CDR1 GTSNPN and CDR2 SVGIG (reference sequence). Here the CDR3 reads CAWSPKGAGGFF. CDR3 in DNA: TGTGCCTGGTCACCGAAGGGGGCAGGGGGATTCTTC. The whole variable domain, filled in from reference TRBV30 and TRBJ2-1, reads SQTIHQWPATLVQPVGSPLSLECTVEGTSNPNLYWYRQAAGRGLQLLFYSVGIGQISSEVPQNLSASRPQDRQFILSSKKLLLSDSGFYLCAWSPKGAGGFFGPGTRLTVL.

The genes are TRBV18 and TRBJ2-5, with 11 bases lining up with TRBD1. The CDR3 runs to 16 residues. V lost 6 bases, J lost 1 base, and 7 bases stayed unmatched. Germline V gene data show CDR1 as KGHSH and CDR2 as LQKENI. The CDR3 DNA follows: TGTGCCAGCTCTTCCGCTGGGACAGGGGGCCAAGAGACCCAGTACTTC. Its translation is CASSSAGTGGQETQYF.

The chain has TRBV19 and TRBJ2-7; D is unclear. The germline V gene has CDR1 LNHDA and CDR2 SQIVND (reference sequence). The V and J ends lost 1 base and 2 bases respectively, with 12 bases between them. The CDR3 runs to 15 residues. This CDR3 reads CASSIAGSPTYEQYF. The DNA for the CDR3 is TGTGCCAGTAGTATAGCGGGTTCTCCCACCTACGAGCAGTACTTC.

The chain carries TRBV20-1 and TRBJ1-1; D not certain. Germline V gene lookup returns CDR1 DFQATT and CDR2 SNEGSKA (reference sequence). The CDR3 covers 11 residues. Trimming stripped 5 bases from V and 2 bases from J, with 6 bases between. The CDR3 sequence: CSAGFNTEAFF. CDR3 sequence (DNA): TGCAGTGCTGGCTTTAACACTGAAGCTTTCTTT.

V gene TRBV18 combines with J gene TRBJ2-3; 11 bases are a match to TRBD2. This CDR3 has 15 amino acids. Germline lookup yields CDR1 KGHSH and CDR2 LQKENI. The V segment lost 6 bases and the J segment 4 bases; nucleotides outside the gene matches: 6. In DNA, the CDR3 is TGTGCCAGCTCCCGGCTAGCGGGGGGCTCAGATACGCAGTATTTT. Translation: CASSRLAGGSDTQYF.

This chain links TRBV7-6 with TRBJ2-3; D possibly corresponds to TRBD2 (6 bases). CDR3 length equals 15 residues. The germline CDR1 and CDR2 sequences are SGHVS and FNYEAQ. Trimming took off 5 bases at V and 4 bases at J, with 16 bases between the two ends. The CDR3 coding sequence is TGTGCCAGCAGCCACTCCGGGACTCCGCCAGATACGCAGTATTTT. Translating gives CASSHSGTPPDTQYF. Based on the CDR3 plus reference TRBV7-6 and TRBJ2-3, the full variable domain is GAGVSQSPRYKVTKRGQDVALRCDPISGHVSLYWYRQALGQGPEFLTYFNYEAQQDKSGLPNDRFSAERPEGSISTLTIQRTEQRDSAMYRCASSHSGTPPDTQYFGPGTRLTVL.

This chain joins TRBV11-2 and TRBJ2-2; 11 bases align to TRBD1. V dropped 5 bases and J dropped 6; count of bases not matched to a gene: 8. Germline loops: CDR1 SGHAT, CDR2 FQNNGV. CDR3 size: 16 residues. CDR3 bases: TGTGCCAGCAGCCTATGGGGACAGGGGGTTGCCGGGGAGCTGTTTTTT. This codes for CASSLWGQGVAGELFF.

The V and J genes are TRBV2 and TRBJ2-5; 8 bases line up with TRBD1. CDR1 is SNHLY and CDR2 is FYNNEI in the germline V gene. The trim removed 10 bases at V and 2 bases at J, leaving 9 bases unmatched. The CDR3 runs 14 residues. The CDR3 loop is CATAGTGTQETQYF. CDR3 nucleotide sequence: TGTGCCACTGCAGGGACAGGTACTCAAGAGACCCAGTACTTC.

The chain couples TRBV6-6 to TRBJ2-7; 11 positions match TRBD2. This CDR3 contains 14 residues. Germline V gene sequence: CDR1 MNHNY, CDR2 SVGAGI (reference sequence). The V gene end was trimmed by 6 bases and the J gene end by 4 bases; junction bases not matched to a gene: 5. The CDR3 sequence is CASRLAGVGYEQYF. CDR3 in DNA: TGTGCCAGCAGACTAGCGGGAGTTGGGTACGAGCAGTACTTC.